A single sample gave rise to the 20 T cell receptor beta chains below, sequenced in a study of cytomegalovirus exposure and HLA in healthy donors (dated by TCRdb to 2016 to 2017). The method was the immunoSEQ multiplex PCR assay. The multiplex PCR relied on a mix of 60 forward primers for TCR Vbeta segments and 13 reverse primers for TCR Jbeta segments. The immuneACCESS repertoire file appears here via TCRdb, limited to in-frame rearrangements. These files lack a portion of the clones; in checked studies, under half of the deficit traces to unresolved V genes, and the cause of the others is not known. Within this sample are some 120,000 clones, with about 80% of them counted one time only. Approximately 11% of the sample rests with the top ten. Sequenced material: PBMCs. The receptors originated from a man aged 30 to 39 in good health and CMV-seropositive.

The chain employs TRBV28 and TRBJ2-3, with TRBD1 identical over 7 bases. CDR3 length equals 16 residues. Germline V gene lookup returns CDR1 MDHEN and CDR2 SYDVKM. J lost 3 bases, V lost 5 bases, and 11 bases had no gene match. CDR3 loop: CASSLSTGVGTDTQYF. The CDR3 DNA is TGTGCCAGCAGTCTGAGCACAGGGGTGGGGACAGATACGCAGTATTTT.

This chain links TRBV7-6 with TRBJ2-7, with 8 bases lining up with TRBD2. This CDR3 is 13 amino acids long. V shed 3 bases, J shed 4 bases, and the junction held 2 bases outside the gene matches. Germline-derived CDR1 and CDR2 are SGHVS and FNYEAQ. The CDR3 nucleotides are TGTGCCAGCAGCTTGACTAGCGAATACGAGCAGTACTTC. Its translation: CASSLTSEYEQYF.

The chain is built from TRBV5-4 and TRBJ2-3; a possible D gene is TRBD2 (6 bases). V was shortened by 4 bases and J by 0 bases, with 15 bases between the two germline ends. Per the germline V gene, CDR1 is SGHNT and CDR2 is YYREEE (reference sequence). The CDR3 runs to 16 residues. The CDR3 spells CASSPLGLKSTDTQYF. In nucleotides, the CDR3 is TGTGCCAGCAGCCCATTAGGACTAAAAAGCACAGATACGCAGTATTTT.

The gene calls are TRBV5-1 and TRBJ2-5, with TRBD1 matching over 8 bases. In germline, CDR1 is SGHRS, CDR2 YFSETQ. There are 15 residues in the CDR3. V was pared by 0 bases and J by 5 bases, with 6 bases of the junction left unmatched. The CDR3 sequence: CASSLGQGAGETQYF. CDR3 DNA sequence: TGCGCCAGCAGCTTGGGCCAGGGGGCCGGGGAGACCCAGTACTTC.

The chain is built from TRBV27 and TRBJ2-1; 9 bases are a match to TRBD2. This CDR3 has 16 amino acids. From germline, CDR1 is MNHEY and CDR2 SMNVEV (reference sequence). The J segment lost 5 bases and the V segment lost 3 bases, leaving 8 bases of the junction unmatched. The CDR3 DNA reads TGTGCCAGCAGTTTTAGGGGGACTAGCAGAAACAATGAGCAGTTCTTC. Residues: CASSFRGTSRNNEQFF.

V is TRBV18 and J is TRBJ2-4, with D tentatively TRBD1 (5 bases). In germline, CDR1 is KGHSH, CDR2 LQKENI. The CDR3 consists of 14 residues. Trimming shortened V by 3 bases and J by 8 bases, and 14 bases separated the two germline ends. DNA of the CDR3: TGTGCCAGCTCACCTCCCCCAGGGCTTGACATTCAGTACTTC. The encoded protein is CASSPPPGLDIQYF.

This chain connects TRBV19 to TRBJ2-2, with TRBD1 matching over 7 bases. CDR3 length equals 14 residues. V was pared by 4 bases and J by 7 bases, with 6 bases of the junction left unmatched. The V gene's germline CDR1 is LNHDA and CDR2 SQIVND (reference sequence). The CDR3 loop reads CASSKTGDGGELFF. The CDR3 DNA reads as TGTGCCAGTAGTAAAACAGGGGACGGCGGGGAGCTGTTTTTT. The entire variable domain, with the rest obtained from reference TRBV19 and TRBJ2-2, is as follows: DGGITQSPKYLFRKEGQNVTLSCEQNLNHDAMYWYRQDPGQGLRLIYYSQIVNDFQKGDIAEGYSVSREKKESFPLTVTSAQKNPTAFYLCASSKTGDGGELFFGEGSRLTVL.

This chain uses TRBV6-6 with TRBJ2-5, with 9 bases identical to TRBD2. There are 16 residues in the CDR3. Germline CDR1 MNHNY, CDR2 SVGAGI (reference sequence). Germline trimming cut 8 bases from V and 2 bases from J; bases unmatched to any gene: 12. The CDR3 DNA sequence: TGTGCCAGCGGACCTATAGCGGGAGTGGGGCAAGAGACCCAGTACTTC. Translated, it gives CASGPIAGVGQETQYF.

CDR3 residues: CASSAMTGGYYGYTF. The CDR3 DNA sequence: TGTGCCAGCAGCGCCATGACAGGGGGGTACTATGGCTACACCTTC. The chain uses TRBV9 and TRBJ1-2; 9 bases fit TRBD1. CDR1 and CDR2 from the germline V gene are SGDLS and YYNGEE. This CDR3 contains 15 residues. After removal of 3 bases from V and 3 bases from J, the junction contained 6 bases not matched to a gene.

The CDR3 region has the DNA TGCGCCAGCAGCGCCGATGATGCGGGAGGGCCGAGCAATGAGCAGTTCTTC. It translates to CASSADDAGGPSNEQFF. This sequence joins TRBV5-1 and TRBJ2-1; 9 positions agree with TRBD2. Germline CDR1 SGHRS, CDR2 YFSETQ. The ends lost 4 bases at V and 6 bases at J; junction bases unmatched: 14. This CDR3 comprises 17 residues.

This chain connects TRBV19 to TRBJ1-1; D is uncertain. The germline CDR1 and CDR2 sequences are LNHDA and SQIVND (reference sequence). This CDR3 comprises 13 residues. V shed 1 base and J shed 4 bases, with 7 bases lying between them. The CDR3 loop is CASSIGLGTEAFF. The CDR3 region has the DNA TGTGCCAGTAGTATAGGACTGGGCACTGAAGCTTTCTTT.

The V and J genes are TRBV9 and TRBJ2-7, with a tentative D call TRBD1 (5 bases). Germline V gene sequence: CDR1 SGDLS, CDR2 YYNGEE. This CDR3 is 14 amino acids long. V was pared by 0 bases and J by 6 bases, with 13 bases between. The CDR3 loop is CASSVEGERFEQYF. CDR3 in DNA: TGTGCCAGCAGCGTAGAAGGGGAAAGGTTCGAGCAGTACTTC.

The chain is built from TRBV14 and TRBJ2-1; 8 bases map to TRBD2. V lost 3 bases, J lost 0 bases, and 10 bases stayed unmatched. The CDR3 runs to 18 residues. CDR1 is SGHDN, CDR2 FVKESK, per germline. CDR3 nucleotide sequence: TGTGCCAGCAGCCATAAGGGAGGCGGGAGGAGCTCCTACAATGAGCAGTTCTTC. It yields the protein CASSHKGGGRSSYNEQFF.

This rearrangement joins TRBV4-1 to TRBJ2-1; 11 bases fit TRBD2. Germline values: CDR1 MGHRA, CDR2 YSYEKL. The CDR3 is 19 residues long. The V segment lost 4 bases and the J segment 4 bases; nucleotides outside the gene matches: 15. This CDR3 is CASSRPWTSGSRLYNEQFF. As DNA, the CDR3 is TGCGCCAGCAGCCGACCCTGGACTAGCGGGTCGAGATTATACAATGAGCAGTTCTTC.

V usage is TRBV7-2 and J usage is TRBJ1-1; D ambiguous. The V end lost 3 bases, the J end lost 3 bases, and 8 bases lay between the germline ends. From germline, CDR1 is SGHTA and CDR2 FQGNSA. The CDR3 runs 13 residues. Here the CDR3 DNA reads TGTGCCAGCAGCTTGATGACTTACACTGAAGCTTTCTTT. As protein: CASSLMTYTEAFF.

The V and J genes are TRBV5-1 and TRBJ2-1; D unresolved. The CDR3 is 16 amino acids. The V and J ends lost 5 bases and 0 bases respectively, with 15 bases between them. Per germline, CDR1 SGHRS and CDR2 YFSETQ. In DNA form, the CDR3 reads TGCGCCAGCAGACTTAGTACGGCGGCCTCCTACAATGAGCAGTTCTTC. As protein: CASRLSTAASYNEQFF.

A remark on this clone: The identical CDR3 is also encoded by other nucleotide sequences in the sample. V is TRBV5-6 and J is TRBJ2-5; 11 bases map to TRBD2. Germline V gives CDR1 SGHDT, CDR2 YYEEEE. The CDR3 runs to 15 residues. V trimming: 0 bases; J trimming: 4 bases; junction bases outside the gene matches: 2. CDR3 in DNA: TGTGCCAGCAGCTTGGGTCTAGCGGGAGGAGAGACCCAGTACTTC. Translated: CASSLGLAGGETQYF. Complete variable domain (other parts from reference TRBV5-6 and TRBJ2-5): DAGVTQSPTHLIKTRGQQVTLRCSPKSGHDTVSWYQQALGQGPQFIFQYYEEEERQRGNFPDRFSGHQFPNYSSELNVNALLLGDSALYLCASSLGLAGGETQYFGPGTRLLVL.

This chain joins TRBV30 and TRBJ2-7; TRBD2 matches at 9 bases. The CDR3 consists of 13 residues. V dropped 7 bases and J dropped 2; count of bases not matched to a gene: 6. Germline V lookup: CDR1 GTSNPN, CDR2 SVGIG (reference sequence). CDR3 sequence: CALRAGGTYEQYF. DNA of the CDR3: TGTGCCTTACGAGCGGGAGGCACCTACGAGCAGTACTTC.

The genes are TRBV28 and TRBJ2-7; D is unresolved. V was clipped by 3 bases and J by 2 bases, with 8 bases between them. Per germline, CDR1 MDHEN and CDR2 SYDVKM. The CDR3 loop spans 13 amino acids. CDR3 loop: CASSFLPTYEQYF. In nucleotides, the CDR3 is TGTGCCAGCAGTTTTTTGCCTACCTACGAGCAGTACTTC.

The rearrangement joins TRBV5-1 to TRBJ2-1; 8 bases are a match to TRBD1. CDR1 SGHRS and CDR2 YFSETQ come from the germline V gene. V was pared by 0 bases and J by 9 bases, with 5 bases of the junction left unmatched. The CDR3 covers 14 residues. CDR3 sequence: CASSLGAGGSEQFF. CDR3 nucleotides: TGCGCCAGCAGCTTGGGGGCAGGGGGCAGTGAGCAGTTCTTC.